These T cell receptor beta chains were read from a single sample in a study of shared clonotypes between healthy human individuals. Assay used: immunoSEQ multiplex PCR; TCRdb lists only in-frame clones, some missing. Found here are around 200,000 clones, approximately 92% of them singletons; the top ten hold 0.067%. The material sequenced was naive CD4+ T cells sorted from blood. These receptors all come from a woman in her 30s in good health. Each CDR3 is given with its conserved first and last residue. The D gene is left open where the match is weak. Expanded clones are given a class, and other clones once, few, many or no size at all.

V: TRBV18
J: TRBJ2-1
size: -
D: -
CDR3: CASSPNGGRYNEQFF
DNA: TGTGCCAGCTCACCTAACGGGGGCAGGTACAATGAGCAGTTCTTC

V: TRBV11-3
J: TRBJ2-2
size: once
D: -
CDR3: CASSIIPGNPGELFF
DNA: TGTGCCAGCAGCATTATACCAGGGAATCCCGGGGAGCTGTTTTTT

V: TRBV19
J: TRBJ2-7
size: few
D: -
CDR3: CASSIGTLSAYEQYF
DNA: TGTGCCAGTAGTATAGGGACACTAAGCGCCTACGAGCAGTACTTC

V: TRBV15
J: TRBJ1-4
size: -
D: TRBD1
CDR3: CATSRDRRGEKLFF
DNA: TGTGCCACCAGCAGGGACAGGAGAGGGGAAAAACTGTTTTTT

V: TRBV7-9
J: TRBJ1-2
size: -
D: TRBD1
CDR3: CASSFTGTGDGYTF
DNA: TGTGCCAGCAGCTTCACCGGGACAGGAGATGGCTACACCTTC

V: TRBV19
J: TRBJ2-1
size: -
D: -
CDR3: CASSINGYNEQFF
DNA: TGTGCCAGTAGTATTAACGGGTACAATGAGCAGTTCTTC

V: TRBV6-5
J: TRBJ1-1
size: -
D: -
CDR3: CASSNPRGNTEAFF
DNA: TGTGCCAGCAGTAACCCGCGGGGGAACACTGAAGCTTTCTTT

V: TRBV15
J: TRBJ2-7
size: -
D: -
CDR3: CATSRDRQYEQYF
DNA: TGTGCCACCAGCAGAGACCGGCAGTACGAGCAGTACTTC

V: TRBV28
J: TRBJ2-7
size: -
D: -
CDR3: CASSLDVLEYQYEQYF
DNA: TGTGCCAGCAGTTTGGATGTTTTGGAGTACCAGTACGAGCAGTACTTC

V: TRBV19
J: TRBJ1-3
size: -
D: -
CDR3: CASKPRGLSGNTIYF
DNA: TGTGCCAGTAAACCACGGGGCCTCTCTGGAAACACCATATATTTT

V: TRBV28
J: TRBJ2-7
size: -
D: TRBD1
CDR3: CASQRTGGIYEQYF
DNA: TGTGCCAGTCAGCGGACAGGGGGCATATACGAGCAGTACTTC

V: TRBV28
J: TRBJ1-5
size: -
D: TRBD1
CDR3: CAGRGNNQPQHF
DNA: TGTGCCGGCAGGGGGAACAATCAGCCCCAGCATTTT

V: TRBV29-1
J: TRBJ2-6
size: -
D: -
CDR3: CSVTKISIQSRANVLTF
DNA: TGCAGCGTTACAAAAATTAGCATACAAAGTCGGGCCAACGTCCTGACTTTC

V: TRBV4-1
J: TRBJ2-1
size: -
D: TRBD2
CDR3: CASSHVTSGYNEQFF
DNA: TGCGCCAGCAGCCATGTCACTAGCGGCTACAATGAGCAGTTCTTC

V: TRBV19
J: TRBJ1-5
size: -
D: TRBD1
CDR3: CASSSPGQGHNQPQHF
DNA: TGTGCCAGTAGTAGCCCGGGACAGGGGCATAATCAGCCCCAGCATTTT

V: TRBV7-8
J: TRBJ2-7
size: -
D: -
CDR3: CASSLDRVYEQYF
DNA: TGTGCCAGCAGCTTAGACAGGGTGTACGAGCAGTACTTC

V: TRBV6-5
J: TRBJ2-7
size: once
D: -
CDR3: CASSYSPSGYEQYF
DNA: TGTGCCAGCAGTTACTCGCCTTCCGGCTACGAGCAGTACTTC

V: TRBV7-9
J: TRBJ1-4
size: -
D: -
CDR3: CASSPSIGIAANEKLFF
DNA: TGTGCCAGCAGCCCCTCGATCGGCATAGCAGCTAATGAAAAACTGTTTTTT

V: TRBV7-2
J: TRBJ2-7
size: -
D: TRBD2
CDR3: CASSVTSSYEQYF
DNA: TGTGCCAGCAGCGTGACTAGCTCGTACGAGCAGTACTTC

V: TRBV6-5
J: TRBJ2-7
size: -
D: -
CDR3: CASSSRRREYAQYF
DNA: TGTGCCAGCAGTTCAAGAAGGAGAGAATACGCGCAGTACTTC

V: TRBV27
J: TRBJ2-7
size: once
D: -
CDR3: CASRSVGSHSSYEQYF
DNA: TGTGCCAGCAGAAGCGTAGGGAGCCACAGCTCCTACGAGCAGTACTTC

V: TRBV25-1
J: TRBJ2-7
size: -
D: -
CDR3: CASSGGSRQEQYF
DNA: TGTGCCAGCAGTGGGGGTTCTAGGCAAGAGCAGTACTTC

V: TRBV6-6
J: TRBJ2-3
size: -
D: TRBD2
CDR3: CASSRLADTDTQYF
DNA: TGTGCCAGCAGCCGACTAGCAGACACAGATACGCAGTATTTT

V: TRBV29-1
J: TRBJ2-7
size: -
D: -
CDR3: CSVGAGPYEQYF
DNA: TGCAGCGTTGGGGCGGGCCCCTACGAGCAGTACTTC

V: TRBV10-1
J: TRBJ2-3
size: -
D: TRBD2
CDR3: CASRAGLGTDTQYF
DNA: TGCGCCAGCAGAGCGGGACTCGGCACAGATACGCAGTATTTT

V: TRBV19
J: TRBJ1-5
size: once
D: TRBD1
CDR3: CASSSTGGSIQPQHF
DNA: TGTGCCAGTAGTTCGACAGGGGGCTCTATTCAGCCCCAGCATTTT

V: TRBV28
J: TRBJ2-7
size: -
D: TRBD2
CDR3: CASSSAGLAVDPYEQYF
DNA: TGTGCCAGCAGTAGCGCGGGACTAGCGGTTGATCCCTACGAGCAGTACTTC

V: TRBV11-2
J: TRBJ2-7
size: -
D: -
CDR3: CASSRIFETMSSYEQYF
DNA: TGTGCCAGCAGCCGAATTTTTGAGACAATGTCTTCCTACGAGCAGTACTTC

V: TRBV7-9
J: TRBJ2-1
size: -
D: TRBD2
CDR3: CASSRGLMDEQFF
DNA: TGTGCCAGCAGCAGGGGACTAATGGATGAGCAGTTCTTC

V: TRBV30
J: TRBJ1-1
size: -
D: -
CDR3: CAVQGRASDTEAFF
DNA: TGTGCTGTACAGGGAAGGGCCAGCGACACTGAAGCTTTCTTT

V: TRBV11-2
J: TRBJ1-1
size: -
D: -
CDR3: CASSLVGGTEAFF
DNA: TGTGCCAGCAGCTTAGTGGGGGGCACTGAAGCTTTCTTT

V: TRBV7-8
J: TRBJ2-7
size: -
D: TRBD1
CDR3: CASSSEQGAEQYF
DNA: TGTGCCAGCAGCTCGGAGCAGGGGGCCGAGCAGTACTTC

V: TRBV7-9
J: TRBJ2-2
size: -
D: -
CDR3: CASSGASTFFPGELFF
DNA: TGTGCCAGCAGCGGTGCTTCTACATTCTTTCCCGGGGAGCTGTTTTTT

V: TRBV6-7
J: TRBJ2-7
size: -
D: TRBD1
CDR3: CASSLRQGYEQYF
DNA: TGTGCCAGCAGTTTGAGACAGGGATACGAGCAGTACTTC